This T cell receptor beta chain stems from a study of blood T cells in healthy people across ages. This clonotype was seen a few times. A second PCR of 7 to 11 cycles used a sample-barcoded 5' primer and a J-beta primer mix. Each sample yielded at least 2.5 million CDR3-containing paired-end reads. TCRdb recomputed calls from the 5' RACE reads with MiXCR, one row per CDR3 protein. Altogether roughly 1,800,000 distinct CDR3 sequences are present, around 50% being singletons, with the ten largest covering 2.1%. This clonotype originated in a woman in her thirties or forties in good health. Sequencing input: blood.

The CDR3, as DNA: TGTGCCAGCAGCGCCTACCAGGGCAATGAGCAGTTCTTC. The encoded protein is CASSAYQGNEQFF. V and J are TRBV27 and TRBJ2-1; TRBD1 might be the D (5 bases). CDR3 length equals 13 residues. Per the germline V gene, CDR1 is MNHEY and CDR2 is SMNVEV (reference sequence). Trimming took 6 bases from V and 6 from J, leaving 12 bases between them.